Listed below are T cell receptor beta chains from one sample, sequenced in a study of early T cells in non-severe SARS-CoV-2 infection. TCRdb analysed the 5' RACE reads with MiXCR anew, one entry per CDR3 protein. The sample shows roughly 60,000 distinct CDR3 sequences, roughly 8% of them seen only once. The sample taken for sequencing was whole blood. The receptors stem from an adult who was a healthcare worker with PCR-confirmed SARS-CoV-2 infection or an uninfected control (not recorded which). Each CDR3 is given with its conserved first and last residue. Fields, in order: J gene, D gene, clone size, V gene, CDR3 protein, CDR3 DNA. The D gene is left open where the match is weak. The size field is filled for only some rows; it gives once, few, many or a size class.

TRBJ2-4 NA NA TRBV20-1 CSARDLGGLAKNIQYF TGCAGTGCTAGAGATTTGGGCGGACTAGCCAAAAACATTCAGTACTTC
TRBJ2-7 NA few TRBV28 CASSFPPPTGEQYF TGTGCCAGCAGTTTCCCCCCTCCGACTGGAGAGCAGTACTTC
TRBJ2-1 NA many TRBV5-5 CASSLGAYNEQFF TGTGCCAGCAGCTTGGGAGCTTACAATGAGCAGTTCTTC
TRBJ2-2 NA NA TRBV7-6 CASSFGGGNTGELFF TGTGCCAGCAGCTTTGGAGGGGGGAACACCGGGGAGCTGTTTTTT
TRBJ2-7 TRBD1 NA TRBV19 CASSMWDRGPYEQYF TGTGCCAGTAGTATGTGGGACAGGGGGCCCTACGAGCAGTACTTC
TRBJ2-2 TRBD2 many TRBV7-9 CASSLFGTTTGELFF TGTGCCAGCAGCCTTTTCGGGACTACCACCGGGGAGCTGTTTTTT
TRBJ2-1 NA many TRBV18 CASSLLSSYNEQFF TGTGCCAGCTCACTCCTGAGCTCCTACAATGAGCAGTTCTTC
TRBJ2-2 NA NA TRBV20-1 CSARNRQARTEELFF TGCAGTGCTAGGAACCGACAGGCTAGGACCGAGGAGCTGTTTTTT
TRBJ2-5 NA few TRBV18 CASRGTGETQYF TGTGCCAGCCGGGGGACGGGTGAGACCCAGTACTTC
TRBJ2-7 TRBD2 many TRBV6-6 CASSSPLRESSIEQYF TGTGCCAGCAGTTCCCCGTTGCGGGAGAGTTCAATCGAGCAGTACTTC
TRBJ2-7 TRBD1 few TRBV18 CASSPATGAYEQYF TGTGCCAGCTCACCAGCGACAGGGGCCTACGAGCAGTACTTC
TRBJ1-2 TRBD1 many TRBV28 CASSFNGPGQGNYGYTF TGTGCCAGCAGTTTTAATGGCCCAGGACAGGGGAACTATGGCTACACCTTC
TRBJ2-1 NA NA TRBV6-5 CASLAVGEQFF TGTGCCAGCTTGGCCGTGGGAGAGCAGTTCTTC
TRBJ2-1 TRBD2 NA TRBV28 CASGLVAGGRNEQFF TGTGCCAGCGGCCTCGTAGCGGGAGGTCGCAATGAGCAGTTCTTC
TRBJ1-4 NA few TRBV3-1 CASSQDGGEKLFF TGTGCCAGCAGCCAAGATGGGGGTGAAAAACTGTTTTTT
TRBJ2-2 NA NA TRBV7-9 CASGRYANTGELFF TGTGCCAGCGGACGCTATGCGAACACCGGGGAGCTGTTTTTT
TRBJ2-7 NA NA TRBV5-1 CASSLAGAGSSYEQYF TGCGCCAGCAGCTTGGCCGGGGCAGGTTCCTCCTACGAGCAGTACTTC
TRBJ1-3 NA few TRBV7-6 CASGPELSGNTIYF TGTGCCAGCGGCCCGGAGCTCTCTGGAAACACCATATATTTT
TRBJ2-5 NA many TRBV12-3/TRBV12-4 CASSFNRGQGETQYF TGTGCCAGCAGTTTCAACCGGGGCCAGGGGGAGACCCAGTACTTC
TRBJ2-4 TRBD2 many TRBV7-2 CASSPRGRGAKDIQYF TGTGCCAGCAGCCCGCGGGGGCGGGGGGCGAAGGACATTCAGTACTTC
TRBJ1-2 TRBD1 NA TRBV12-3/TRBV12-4 CASSFSGTGESGGYTF TGTGCCAGCAGTTTTTCCGGGACAGGGGAGTCAGGAGGCTACACCTTC
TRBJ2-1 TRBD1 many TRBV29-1 CSVEQDRVSESSYNEQFF TGCAGCGTTGAACAGGACAGGGTATCTGAGAGCTCCTACAATGAGCAGTTCTTC
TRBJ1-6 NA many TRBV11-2 CASSLLSSGSPLHF TGTGCCAGCAGCTTGTTGAGTAGTGGGTCACCCCTCCACTTT
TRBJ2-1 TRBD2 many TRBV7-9 CASLPVAGGQGEQFF TGTGCCAGCCTTCCGGTAGCGGGAGGGCAGGGTGAGCAGTTCTTC
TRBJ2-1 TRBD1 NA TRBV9 CASSSTGGFYNEQFF TGTGCCAGCAGCTCGACAGGGGGCTTTTACAATGAGCAGTTCTTC
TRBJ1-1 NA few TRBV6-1 CASMLMNTEAFF TGTGCCAGCATGCTAATGAACACTGAAGCTTTCTTT
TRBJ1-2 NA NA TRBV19 CASSIGTVPSYTF TGTGCCAGTAGTATTGGCACCGTCCCAAGCTACACCTTC
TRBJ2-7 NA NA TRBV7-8 CASSPNSGTYEQYF TGTGCCAGCAGCCCGAATTCTGGGACCTACGAGCAGTACTTC
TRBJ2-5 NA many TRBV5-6 CASTGRGKETQYF TGTGCCAGCACAGGTCGGGGAAAAGAGACCCAGTACTTC
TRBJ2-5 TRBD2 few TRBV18 CASSPPSGLAGPQETQYF TGTGCCAGCTCACCACCGAGCGGACTAGCGGGCCCTCAAGAGACCCAGTACTTC
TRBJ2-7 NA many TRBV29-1 CSVEGPRVPNEQYF TGCAGCGTTGAAGGCCCCAGGGTACCAAACGAGCAGTACTTC
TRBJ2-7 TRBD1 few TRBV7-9 CASSLAGQVPYEQYF TGTGCCAGCAGCTTAGCGGGACAGGTTCCCTACGAGCAGTACTTC
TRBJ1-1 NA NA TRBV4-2 CASSQMSRVWGEDNTEAFF TGTGCCAGCAGCCAAATGAGTCGCGTCTGGGGAGAGGATAACACTGAAGCTTTCTTT
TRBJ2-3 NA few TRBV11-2 CASSPRGLDTQYF TGTGCCAGCAGCCCCAGGGGACTCGATACGCAGTATTTT
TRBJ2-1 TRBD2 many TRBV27 CASSSPLLAASSYNEQFF TGTGCCAGCAGTAGCCCCCTCCTAGCGGCCAGCTCCTACAATGAGCAGTTCTTC
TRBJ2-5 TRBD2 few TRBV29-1 CSVRTSGQETQYF TGCAGCGTCAGGACTAGCGGGCAAGAGACCCAGTACTTC
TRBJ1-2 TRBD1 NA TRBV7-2 CASSLVGTGGQSYGYTF TGTGCCAGCAGCTTAGTAGGGACAGGGGGCCAGAGCTATGGCTACACCTTC
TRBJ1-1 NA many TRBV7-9 CASSSQQNTEAFF TGTGCCAGCAGCTCCCAGCAGAACACTGAAGCTTTCTTT
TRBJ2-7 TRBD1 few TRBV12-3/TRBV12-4 CASKDRGYEQYF TGTGCCAGCAAGGACAGGGGATACGAGCAGTACTTC
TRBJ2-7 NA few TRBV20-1 CSAPPLLAFSYEQYF TGCAGTGCGCCTCCCCTCCTAGCGTTCTCCTACGAGCAGTACTTC
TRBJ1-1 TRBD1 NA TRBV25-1 CATIQQGDTEAFF TGTGCCACCATACAACAGGGGGACACTGAAGCTTTCTTT
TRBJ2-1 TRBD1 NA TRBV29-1 CSSARTGGNEQFF TGCAGCTCTGCTAGGACAGGGGGCAATGAGCAGTTCTTC
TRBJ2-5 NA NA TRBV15 CATSRTVETQYF TGTGCCACCAGCAGAACCGTCGAGACCCAGTACTTC
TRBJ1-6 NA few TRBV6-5 CASSYGQLGISPLHF TGTGCCAGCAGTTACGGGCAGCTAGGGATTTCACCCCTCCACTTT
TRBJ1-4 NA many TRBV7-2 CASSLEPHEKLFF TGTGCCAGCAGCTTAGAGCCTCATGAAAAACTGTTTTTT
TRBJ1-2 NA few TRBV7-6 CASSPGTGGYTF TGTGCCAGCAGTCCTGGGACCGGTGGCTACACCTTC
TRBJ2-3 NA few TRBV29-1 CSVEGGEGVDTQYF TGCAGCGTTGAGGGGGGCGAGGGGGTCGATACGCAGTATTTT
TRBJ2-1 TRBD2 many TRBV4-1 CASSQLAGAGGAYNEQFF TGCGCCAGCAGCCAACTAGCGGGAGCCGGGGGTGCCTACAATGAGCAGTTCTTC
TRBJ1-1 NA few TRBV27 CASSFYGLGGTNTEAFF TGTGCCAGCAGTTTCTATGGGTTAGGGGGGACGAACACTGAAGCTTTCTTT